A selection of T cell receptor beta chains follows, all from one sample in a study of early T cells in non-severe SARS-CoV-2 infection. TCRdb analysed the 5' RACE reads with MiXCR anew, one entry per CDR3 protein. The sample carries 35,000 or so distinct CDR3 sequences, less than 5.5% recorded once. Sequencing was done on a sample of whole blood. Source of these receptors: an adult who was a healthcare worker with PCR-confirmed SARS-CoV-2 infection or an uninfected control (not recorded which). Both conserved end residues are part of each CDR3. Fields, in order: V gene, D gene, clone size, J gene, CDR3 DNA, CDR3 protein. The D gene is left open where the match is weak. For some rows the clone size is stated as once, few or many, or as a class when expanded; others skip it.

V gene: TRBV7-3; D gene: TRBD2; clone size: many; J gene: TRBJ2-3; CDR3 DNA: TGTGCCAGCAGTTCAGGGGTAGCGGGGGTTTATACAGATACGCAGTATTTT; CDR3 protein: CASSSGVAGVYTDTQYF
V gene: TRBV5-1; D gene: TRBD2; clone size: few; J gene: TRBJ2-1; CDR3 DNA: TGCGCCAGCAGCTTTAGCGGGGGGATGTCCTACAATGAGCAGTTCTTC; CDR3 protein: CASSFSGGMSYNEQFF
V gene: TRBV5-4; D gene: -; clone size: many; J gene: TRBJ2-3; CDR3 DNA: TGTGCCAGCAGCTTAGCCGGCACAGATACGCAGTATTTT; CDR3 protein: CASSLAGTDTQYF
V gene: TRBV28; D gene: -; clone size: many; J gene: TRBJ2-5; CDR3 DNA: TGTGCCATCACGACCGGGGCGCGGCAGACCCAGTACTTC; CDR3 protein: CAITTGARQTQYF
V gene: TRBV19; D gene: -; clone size: many; J gene: TRBJ1-4; CDR3 DNA: TGTGCCAGCTCACAGGGCAACAATGAAAAACTGTTTTTT; CDR3 protein: CASSQGNNEKLFF
V gene: TRBV7-9; D gene: TRBD1; clone size: few; J gene: TRBJ2-7; CDR3 DNA: TGTGCCAGCAGCTTATGGGGGACAGGGAGCTCCTACGAGCAGTACTTC; CDR3 protein: CASSLWGTGSSYEQYF
V gene: TRBV27; D gene: -; clone size: -; J gene: TRBJ1-1; CDR3 DNA: TGTGCCAGCAGTAGAGGAAATCGGAACACTGAAGCTTTCTTT; CDR3 protein: CASSRGNRNTEAFF
V gene: TRBV27; D gene: -; clone size: many; J gene: TRBJ1-6; CDR3 DNA: TGTGCCAGCAACACCGGGGCCAGGAATTCACCCCTCCACTTT; CDR3 protein: CASNTGARNSPLHF
V gene: TRBV29-1; D gene: TRBD1; clone size: many; J gene: TRBJ1-1; CDR3 DNA: TGCAGCGCCCGGACAGGCAGCAACAATGAAGCTTTCTTT; CDR3 protein: CSARTGSNNEAFF
V gene: TRBV13; D gene: TRBD1; clone size: many; J gene: TRBJ1-1; CDR3 DNA: TGTGCCAGCAGCTTTAGACAGGGGGCGCGTGCTGAAGCTTTCTTT; CDR3 protein: CASSFRQGARAEAFF
V gene: TRBV28; D gene: -; clone size: -; J gene: TRBJ1-5; CDR3 DNA: TGTGCCAGCAGTTTACCTACGGTCCCCCAGCATTTT; CDR3 protein: CASSLPTVPQHF
V gene: TRBV7-9; D gene: -; clone size: many; J gene: TRBJ1-5; CDR3 DNA: TGTGCCAGCAGCTTAGCAGTAGGGAGAAGGAATCAGCCCCAGCATTTT; CDR3 protein: CASSLAVGRRNQPQHF
V gene: TRBV7-6; D gene: -; clone size: few; J gene: TRBJ2-3; CDR3 DNA: TGTGCCAGCAGCTTAGACAAAGCGGCAGATACGCAGTATTTT; CDR3 protein: CASSLDKAADTQYF
V gene: TRBV29-1; D gene: -; clone size: many; J gene: TRBJ1-2; CDR3 DNA: TGCAGCGTTAGGGGGGGCTATGGCTACACCTTC; CDR3 protein: CSVRGGYGYTF
V gene: TRBV24-1; D gene: -; clone size: -; J gene: TRBJ2-5; CDR3 DNA: TGTGCCACAGCCGAACCTGACCGAGAGACCCAGTACTTC; CDR3 protein: CATAEPDRETQYF
V gene: TRBV7-9; D gene: -; clone size: few; J gene: TRBJ1-2; CDR3 DNA: TGTGCCAGCAGCTTACGGGAAACCTTCTATGGCTACACCTTC; CDR3 protein: CASSLRETFYGYTF
V gene: TRBV6-2/TRBV6-3; D gene: -; clone size: few; J gene: TRBJ2-1; CDR3 DNA: TGTGCCAGCAGTATCCGACAAGAGGAAAACGATGAGCAGTTCTTC; CDR3 protein: CASSIRQEENDEQFF
V gene: TRBV3-1; D gene: TRBD2; clone size: few; J gene: TRBJ2-5; CDR3 DNA: TGTGCCAGCAGCCGAAGAATCGCGGGGGAAGAGACCCAGTACTTC; CDR3 protein: CASSRRIAGEETQYF
V gene: TRBV5-1; D gene: -; clone size: many; J gene: TRBJ1-6; CDR3 DNA: TGCGCCAGCAGACAAACAACCGGGGTAATGAATTCACCCCTCCACTTT; CDR3 protein: CASRQTTGVMNSPLHF
V gene: TRBV30; D gene: -; clone size: many; J gene: TRBJ1-1; CDR3 DNA: TGTGCCTCCTCCGGGCACACTGAAGCTTTCTTT; CDR3 protein: CASSGHTEAFF
V gene: TRBV14; D gene: -; clone size: few; J gene: TRBJ1-1; CDR3 DNA: TGTGCCAGCAGCCCCCAGCCCCCGGGCAGGAACACTGAAGCTTTCTTT; CDR3 protein: CASSPQPPGRNTEAFF
V gene: TRBV6-6; D gene: -; clone size: many; J gene: TRBJ2-5; CDR3 DNA: TGTGCCAGCAGTACGCGCTCCGGGACAAAAGAGACCCAGTACTTC; CDR3 protein: CASSTRSGTKETQYF
V gene: TRBV7-9; D gene: -; clone size: many; J gene: TRBJ1-2; CDR3 DNA: TGTGCCAGCAGCTTAGAACCTATACCTAGGGAGTGCGGCTACACCTTC; CDR3 protein: CASSLEPIPRECGYTF
V gene: TRBV20-1; D gene: TRBD2; clone size: many; J gene: TRBJ2-7; CDR3 DNA: TGCAGTGCTCGAACTCCTAGCGGGGGCCTCTACGAGCAGTACTTC; CDR3 protein: CSARTPSGGLYEQYF
V gene: TRBV2; D gene: TRBD1; clone size: few; J gene: TRBJ2-2; CDR3 DNA: TGTGCCAGCAGCGACGACAGGGTAAACACCGGGGAGCTGTTTTTT; CDR3 protein: CASSDDRVNTGELFF
V gene: TRBV29-1; D gene: TRBD2; clone size: -; J gene: TRBJ2-3; CDR3 DNA: TGCAGCGCAGCGGGGGGGAACACAGATACGCAGTATTTT; CDR3 protein: CSAAGGNTDTQYF
V gene: TRBV3-1; D gene: -; clone size: many; J gene: TRBJ1-1; CDR3 DNA: TGTGCCAGCAGCCCGGGTAACGAGAAAAACGCTTTCTTT; CDR3 protein: CASSPGNEKNAFF
V gene: TRBV5-1; D gene: TRBD2; clone size: -; J gene: TRBJ2-1; CDR3 DNA: TGCGCCAGCAGCCCGAAGCGGGGCGACCCATCCAATGAGCAGTTCTTC; CDR3 protein: CASSPKRGDPSNEQFF
V gene: TRBV7-2; D gene: TRBD1; clone size: -; J gene: TRBJ1-2; CDR3 DNA: TGTGCCAGCAGCTTAGCAAGGGGGCAGTTAGCTAACTATGGCTACACCTTC; CDR3 protein: CASSLARGQLANYGYTF
V gene: TRBV7-6; D gene: -; clone size: few; J gene: TRBJ2-4; CDR3 DNA: TGTGCCAGCAGCCCCCCAGAGGGGGACCCGGCTCGGAACATTCAGTACTTC; CDR3 protein: CASSPPEGDPARNIQYF
V gene: TRBV28; D gene: -; clone size: many; J gene: TRBJ2-3; CDR3 DNA: TGTGCCAGCTCGGCTAGCACAGATACGCAGTATTTT; CDR3 protein: CASSASTDTQYF
V gene: TRBV7-6; D gene: -; clone size: -; J gene: TRBJ2-2; CDR3 DNA: TGTGCCAGCAGCTTAGATGGGGGCCCCGGGGAGCTGTTTTTT; CDR3 protein: CASSLDGGPGELFF
V gene: TRBV14; D gene: -; clone size: many; J gene: TRBJ2-3; CDR3 DNA: TGTGCCAGCAGCCAAGTCCCCGTGGTAGGGTTCGGGGATACGCAGTATTTT; CDR3 protein: CASSQVPVVGFGDTQYF
V gene: TRBV12-3/TRBV12-4; D gene: -; clone size: few; J gene: TRBJ1-2; CDR3 DNA: TGTGCCAGCAGTCATGGCGTAGGGATCGACTACACCTTC; CDR3 protein: CASSHGVGIDYTF
V gene: TRBV7-9; D gene: -; clone size: -; J gene: TRBJ2-3; CDR3 DNA: TGTGCCAGCTACCGGGCCTCGAGCTCGGATACGCAGTATTTT; CDR3 protein: CASYRASSSDTQYF
V gene: TRBV9; D gene: -; clone size: many; J gene: TRBJ1-6; CDR3 DNA: TGTGCCAGCAACGTAGGTGGCATTTCAAATTCACCCCTCCACTTT; CDR3 protein: CASNVGGISNSPLHF
V gene: TRBV11-1; D gene: -; clone size: -; J gene: TRBJ1-6; CDR3 DNA: TGTGCCAGCAGCCCCTCAGACGGTCGGAATTCATCCCTCCACTTT; CDR3 protein: CASSPSDGRNSSLHF
V gene: TRBV2; D gene: -; clone size: -; J gene: TRBJ2-1; CDR3 DNA: TGTGCCAGCAGTAGGGGGGCAGTCAATGAGCAGTTCTTC; CDR3 protein: CASSRGAVNEQFF
V gene: TRBV12-3/TRBV12-4; D gene: -; clone size: many; J gene: TRBJ2-2; CDR3 DNA: TGTGCCAGCAGTTTTACGGGAAACACCGGGGAGCTGTTTTTT; CDR3 protein: CASSFTGNTGELFF
V gene: TRBV5-4; D gene: TRBD2; clone size: -; J gene: TRBJ2-1; CDR3 DNA: TGTGCCAGCAGCCCCGGGACTACTAAGTTCTTC; CDR3 protein: CASSPGTTKFF
V gene: TRBV18; D gene: TRBD1; clone size: many; J gene: TRBJ2-1; CDR3 DNA: TGTGCCAGCTCGAGACAGGGAAACAATGAGCAGTTCTTC; CDR3 protein: CASSRQGNNEQFF
V gene: TRBV28; D gene: TRBD2; clone size: -; J gene: TRBJ2-7; CDR3 DNA: TGTGCCAGCAGTTTGGGGGCTAGCGGGGGTGGCGAGCAGTACTTC; CDR3 protein: CASSLGASGGGEQYF
V gene: TRBV12-3/TRBV12-4; D gene: -; clone size: many; J gene: TRBJ2-4; CDR3 DNA: TGTGCCAGCAGTTTAAGGGTTTGGGAAAACATTCAGTACTTC; CDR3 protein: CASSLRVWENIQYF
V gene: TRBV7-6; D gene: TRBD1; clone size: many; J gene: TRBJ2-1; CDR3 DNA: TGTGCCAGCAGCAACAGGGGGACGTATTATGAGCAGTTCTTC; CDR3 protein: CASSNRGTYYEQFF
V gene: TRBV5-1; D gene: -; clone size: few; J gene: TRBJ1-5; CDR3 DNA: TGCGCCAGCAGCTTGGCCGGGGCAGGGAATCAGCCCCAGCATTTT; CDR3 protein: CASSLAGAGNQPQHF
V gene: TRBV7-8; D gene: TRBD1; clone size: few; J gene: TRBJ2-5; CDR3 DNA: TGTGCCAGCAGCCCCAGGGGGATCCTTCAAGAGACCCAGTACTTC; CDR3 protein: CASSPRGILQETQYF
V gene: TRBV7-6; D gene: TRBD1; clone size: many; J gene: TRBJ2-7; CDR3 DNA: TGTGCCAGCAGCTCACCCGGGACAGGGTCTGATGAGCAGTACTTC; CDR3 protein: CASSSPGTGSDEQYF
V gene: TRBV7-2; D gene: TRBD1; clone size: -; J gene: TRBJ1-5; CDR3 DNA: TGTGCCAGCAGTTCCGACAGGGTGCCTCAGCCCCAGCATTTT; CDR3 protein: CASSSDRVPQPQHF
V gene: TRBV7-9; D gene: -; clone size: many; J gene: TRBJ2-3; CDR3 DNA: TGTGCCAGCAGCTCCTTGCCCGGAGGGACAGGCACAGATACGCAGTATTTT; CDR3 protein: CASSSLPGGTGTDTQYF
V gene: TRBV7-2; D gene: -; clone size: many; J gene: TRBJ2-1; CDR3 DNA: TGTGCCAGCAGCTTAGTCGGGGTACTCAACAATGAGCAGTTCTTC; CDR3 protein: CASSLVGVLNNEQFF
V gene: TRBV7-2; D gene: -; clone size: many; J gene: TRBJ2-2; CDR3 DNA: TGTGCCAGCAGTCCCTCATTGGGGAACACCGGGGAGCTGTTTTTT; CDR3 protein: CASSPSLGNTGELFF
V gene: TRBV11-2; D gene: -; clone size: -; J gene: TRBJ1-1; CDR3 DNA: TGTGCCAGCAGCTCGGGGAACACTGAAGCTTTCTTT; CDR3 protein: CASSSGNTEAFF
V gene: TRBV27; D gene: -; clone size: many; J gene: TRBJ1-2; CDR3 DNA: TGTGCCAGCAGTCCGGGACTGGGAGGAGGCTACACCTTC; CDR3 protein: CASSPGLGGGYTF